The T cell receptor beta chain described here comes from a study of shared clonotypes between healthy human individuals. In the case of this clone: Its antigen remains unknown.

CDR1 is MDHEN and CDR2 is SYDVKM in the germline V gene. The V gene lost 7 bases and the J gene lost 5 bases, with 12 bases spanning the gap. The CDR3 contains 13 residues. Study-wide points: The study found about 5% of naive CD4 clonotypes shared across several donors.

Assay used: immunoSEQ multiplex PCR; TCRdb lists only in-frame clones, some missing. Here the sample spans approximately 1,500,000 clones, 95% to 97% being singletons. The material sequenced was naive CD4+ T cells sorted from blood. Subset described: CD45RA+ positively selected. This sequence originates from a man aged 30 to 45 in good health. This rearrangement joins TRBV28 to TRBJ1-5, with a weak D call TRBD1 (5 bases). CDR3 sequence (DNA): TGTGCCAGCATAGGGGCAAGATATCAGCCCCAGCATTTT. This encodes CASIGARYQPQHF.